A selection of T cell receptor beta chains follows, all from one sample in a study of blood T cells in healthy people across ages. MiXCR, run by TCRdb on the 5' RACE reads, gives a single entry per CDR3 protein. The repertoire holds hundreds of thousands of distinct CDR3 sequences, more than 45% seen once, with 20% to 25% in the top ten. Sample: blood. The receptors derive from a man older than 75 in good health. The CDR3 runs from the conserved cysteine through the conserved F or W. The D gene is left open where the match is weak. Size tells how often a clone was seen (once, few, many) or the class of an expanded clone, and some rows leave it out.

clone_size,d_call,v_call,cdr3_length,j_call,cdr3_nt,cdr3_aa
once,.,TRBV7-2,14,TRBJ2-1,TGTGCCAGCAGTTTTGGGACCGTGGCCGGTGAGCAGTTCTTC,CASSFGTVAGEQFF
.,.,TRBV10-3,13,TRBJ2-5,TGTGCCATCAGTGACGGGGTTCGTGAGACCCAGTACTTC,CAISDGVRETQYF
few,.,TRBV7-2,15,TRBJ2-4,TGTGCCAGCAGCTTCCTAGCTGTAGCCAAAAACATTCAGTACTTC,CASSFLAVAKNIQYF
.,TRBD2,TRBV18,16,TRBJ2-5,TGTGCCAGCTCACCACCGGCGGGAGGGCCAGGGGAGACCCAGTACTTC,CASSPPAGGPGETQYF
.,TRBD1,TRBV7-9,15,TRBJ1-2,TGTGCCAGCAGCCCCGGGGACAGGGTGGACTATGGCTACACCTTC,CASSPGDRVDYGYTF
.,TRBD1,TRBV28,16,TRBJ2-1,TGTGCCAGCGGACCCTGGGGACAGGGAATCTCCAATGAGCAGTTCTTC,CASGPWGQGISNEQFF
.,.,TRBV14,13,TRBJ2-7,TGTGCCAGCAGCCAAGGGCGCGGCCGCGAGCAGTACTTC,CASSQGRGREQYF
.,.,TRBV28,15,TRBJ2-5,TGTGCCAGCAGGCCAGACACCGCTCGGGGGAAGACCCAGTACTTC,CASRPDTARGKTQYF
.,.,TRBV6-5,14,TRBJ2-7,TGTGCCAGTAGTTCACCCAAGTCAAACTACGAGCAGTACTTC,CASSSPKSNYEQYF
few,.,TRBV20-1,13,TRBJ1-6,TGCAGTGCGGGACGGGGAGGGACTTCACCCCTCCACTTT,CSAGRGGTSPLHF
few,.,TRBV7-2,13,TRBJ2-3,TGTGCCAGCAGCTTTGCGACCACAGATACGCAGTATTTT,CASSFATTDTQYF
few,.,TRBV20-1,15,TRBJ1-6,TGCAGTGCTAGACTAACAACAGCTAAAAATTCACCCCTCCACTTT,CSARLTTAKNSPLHF
few,.,TRBV6-5,14,TRBJ1-2,TGTGCCAGCAGTTCCCCGGGCGCGAACTATGGCTACACCTTC,CASSSPGANYGYTF
many,TRBD1,TRBV6-5,14,TRBJ1-6,TGTGCCAGCAATCGAGGACAGGCTGATTCACCCCTCCACTTT,CASNRGQADSPLHF
few,TRBD1,TRBV29-1,14,TRBJ1-2,TGCAGCGTTGAAGGACAGGGGGCCGACTATGGCTACACCTTC,CSVEGQGADYGYTF